This TCR beta chain was captured in a study of CD8+ T cells in alopecia areata listed by TCRdb under 2018. In terms of the full investigation: In both human patients and the C3H/HeJ mouse model, the study applied high-throughput TCRbeta sequencing to look at T cell clonal expansion in alopecia areata. RNA was obtained with the PAXgene miRNA kit for fixed scalp, the miRNeasy kit for PBMCs, and the RNeasy kit for mouse skin. In humans, TCRbeta sequencing was performed on scalp tissue and on sorted CD4+ and CD8+ peripheral blood T cells from healthy controls and from patients with patchy or totalis/universalis alopecia areata. Scalp clonality was compared among normal scalp (n=4), patchy alopecia areata scalp (n=8), and alopecia totalis/universalis scalp (n=8). TCRbeta CDR3 regions were amplified by immunoSEQ multiplex PCR using 35 Vbeta forward and 13 Jbeta reverse primers. Paper-wide results and their limitations: Lesional scalp, especially in alopecia totalis/universalis, showed higher clonality and more expanded CD8+ clones than normal scalp, suggesting antigenic drive. Unlike mouse skin, which is dominated by gammadelta T cells, normal human skin has resident alphabeta T cells that are also sequenced, and this complicates analysis of the scalp TCR repertoire. Compared with mice, TCR sequences shared between patients were less clear, possibly partly because of HLA diversity across the patient population.

Taken from cysteine to phenylalanine, the CDR3 has 14 residues. Only the CDR3 portion is preserved as DNA: 42 bases, with reading frame beginning at the first base. The germline V gene supplies CDR1 MNHEY and CDR2 SVGAGI. V has 4 bases trimmed and J has 4 bases trimmed; junction bases matching no gene number 6. PBMCs were isolated by density centrifugation and stained for CD3, CD4 and CD8, after which CD4+ and CD8+ T cells were sorted on a FACSAria. Unaffected controls provided scalp biopsies and blood samples. Comment on this clone: The target of this receptor is not known. No base quality values were provided; no much bigger clone lies one nucleotide off.

The protocol used for the library was the immunoSEQ multiplex PCR assay. For TCR sequencing, RNA was extracted from every sample and reverse transcribed into cDNA to serve as template. First-strand cDNA was synthesized using SuperScript III with a 2:1 mix of oligo-dT and random hexamers. A synthetic immune receptor repertoire was used to measure amplification bias, and any remaining bias was corrected computationally. In the source study's methods: After raw reads were preprocessed to remove errors, the CDR3 was defined following IMGT conventions as running from the conserved cysteine to phenylalanine. Clonality was computed by normalizing Shannon entropy by log2 of the number of productive unique TCRs and subtracting the result from 1. Scalp TCRbeta sequences were cross-referenced with sorted blood CD4 and CD8 repertoires so that the CD4 or CD8 identity of scalp clones could be inferred. This is the immuneACCESS table as TCRdb keeps it, with only in-frame sequences that have V and J called. A part of the clones is gone; compared with another copy, unresolved V genes explain less than half, and the rest is unexplained. V and J calls and clone size are given by that table; D and trimming were obtained from the DNA. Present in this sample are 120,000 to 150,000 clones, approximately 65% of which were seen just once. Of the sample, 36% is held by the ten largest clones.

The sequence was obtained from a human donor in good health. Sequenced sample: CD8+ T cells sorted from blood. This chain joins TRBV6-5 to TRBJ2-5; 7 of the junction bases match TRBD1. The CDR3 protein: CASSSGTEGETQYF. DNA sequence: TGTGCCAGCAGTTCCGGGACAGAGGGAGAGACCCAGTACTTC.